The rows below give T cell receptor beta chains drawn from one sample of a study of early T cells in non-severe SARS-CoV-2 infection. From the 5' RACE reads, TCRdb called clonotypes with MiXCR, one entry per CDR3 protein. The sample carries about 56,000 distinct CDR3 sequences, roughly 16% recorded once. The sequences come from whole blood, collected at baseline. These receptors all stem from an adult who was a healthcare worker with PCR-confirmed SARS-CoV-2 infection or an uninfected control (not recorded which). CDR3s include the opening cysteine and the closing phenylalanine or tryptophan. Fields, in order: V gene, clone size, J gene, D gene, CDR3 DNA, CDR3 protein. D genes are given only for firm matches. The size of a clone is reported for some rows only, either as once, few or many, or as a class for expanded clones.

TRBV20-1	few	TRBJ2-5	TRBD1	TGCAGTGCTAGAGTGGACAGGGACCTGACCCAGTACTTC	CSARVDRDLTQYF
TRBV3-1	few	TRBJ2-7	-	TGTGCCAGCAGCCTGCTGGGCGGGACCCTTTACGAGCAGTACTTC	CASSLLGGTLYEQYF
TRBV19	few	TRBJ2-1	-	TGTGCCAGTAGTACCTGGGACGAGCCGATCCAGTTCTTC	CASSTWDEPIQFF
TRBV11-2	many	TRBJ2-7	-	TGTGCCAGCAGCTTAGGAAGGAACGAGCAGTACTTC	CASSLGRNEQYF
TRBV12-3/TRBV12-4	few	TRBJ2-7	TRBD1	TGTGCCAGCAGTTCGGGACAGGGCTACGAGCAGTACTTC	CASSSGQGYEQYF
TRBV7-9	many	TRBJ1-1	-	TGTGCCAGCAGCTTCCGAAGCGGACGGAACACTGAAGCTTTCTTT	CASSFRSGRNTEAFF
TRBV28	-	TRBJ2-7	TRBD2	TGTGCCAGCAGTTCCGGACGGGAGGGGTACGAGCAGTACTTC	CASSSGREGYEQYF
TRBV6-1	few	TRBJ1-3	TRBD1	TGTGCCAGCAGAGCCGGGACAGGATGGGACACCATATATTTT	CASRAGTGWDTIYF
TRBV6-1	-	TRBJ2-7	-	TGTGCCAGCAGTGAAAATCTGGACATATACGAGCAGTACTTC	CASSENLDIYEQYF
TRBV5-1	-	TRBJ2-2	TRBD2	TGCGCCAGCAGCCTAACGACTAGCGGGCTTTACACCGGGGAGCTGTTTTTT	CASSLTTSGLYTGELFF
TRBV2	many	TRBJ2-2	-	TGTGCCAGCAGTGATGACAGGAACACCGGGGAGCTGTTTTTT	CASSDDRNTGELFF
TRBV2	many	TRBJ2-7	TRBD2	TGTGCCAGCAGTGATCAGGCGGGGGGGATGAGGGAGCAGTACTTC	CASSDQAGGMREQYF
TRBV5-6	-	TRBJ2-1	-	TGTGCCAGCAGCTATACGGGAGAGGCCTACAATGAGCAGTTCTTC	CASSYTGEAYNEQFF
TRBV12-3/TRBV12-4	few	TRBJ2-3	TRBD2	TGTGCCAGCAGTCATCTAGCGGGGGGGCCGATAGATACGCAGTATTTT	CASSHLAGGPIDTQYF
TRBV12-3/TRBV12-4	many	TRBJ2-4	-	TGTGCCAGCAGCCGCTCAGTTTGGGAAAACATTCAGTACTTC	CASSRSVWENIQYF
TRBV10-3	-	TRBJ1-5	TRBD1	TGTGCCATCAGTGGGACAGGGGCTAATCAGCCCCAGCATTTT	CAISGTGANQPQHF
TRBV28	few	TRBJ1-5	-	TGTGCCAGCAGCATTACCCACGGGGGGCTTACCAATCAGCCCCAGCATTTT	CASSITHGGLTNQPQHF
TRBV12-3/TRBV12-4	many	TRBJ2-3	-	TGTGCCAGCAGTACCCCCAGAGGTAGCGCCCGCACAGATACGCAGTATTTT	CASSTPRGSARTDTQYF
TRBV12-3/TRBV12-4	few	TRBJ2-3	-	TGTGCCAGCAGGGCCCGTGATACGCAGTATTTT	CASRARDTQYF
TRBV7-8	-	TRBJ2-7	TRBD2	TGTGCCAGCAGCTCCGGGACTAGCTCCTACGAGCAGTACTTC	CASSSGTSSYEQYF
TRBV5-1	many	TRBJ2-1	TRBD2	TGCGCCAGCAGCCCAACTAGCGGGGGGGCCGTAGAGCAGTTCTTC	CASSPTSGGAVEQFF
TRBV9	-	TRBJ2-6	-	TGTGCCAGCAGCGTAGCCCTCCTGGGAGCCAACGTCCTGACTTTC	CASSVALLGANVLTF
TRBV15	few	TRBJ2-7	-	TGTGCCACCAGCAGGGACGGGGGAGTGCAGTACTTC	CATSRDGGVQYF
TRBV29-1	many	TRBJ2-2	-	TGCAGCGTTGCAGGGGTCGTGACCGGGGAGCTGTTTTTT	CSVAGVVTGELFF
TRBV2	-	TRBJ2-3	-	TGTGCCAGCAGCGATACAGGGTGGAGCACAGATACGCAGTATTTT	CASSDTGWSTDTQYF
TRBV4-2	-	TRBJ1-5	-	TGTGCCAGCAGCCCTTCGGAAGGGAATAGCAATCAGCCCCAGCATTTT	CASSPSEGNSNQPQHF
TRBV20-1	-	TRBJ2-1	TRBD2	TGCAGTGCTACCCCTTTCGGGAGGGCCAGGGATGAGCAGTTCTTC	CSATPFGRARDEQFF
TRBV5-1	few	TRBJ2-4	-	TGCGCCAGCAGCTTGGGACAGCAGGGCAAAAACATTCAGTACTTC	CASSLGQQGKNIQYF
TRBV15	-	TRBJ2-7	-	TGTGCCACCAGCAGAGATCGGCTAGCCATGGGGGAGCAGTACTTC	CATSRDRLAMGEQYF
TRBV5-4	-	TRBJ2-6	-	TGTGCCAGCAGCTCTGAACCATCTGGGGCCAACGTCCTGACTTTC	CASSSEPSGANVLTF
TRBV6-1	-	TRBJ1-4	TRBD1	TGTGCCAGCAGTGTCGGACAGGCGTTGGGTGAAAAACTGTTTTTT	CASSVGQALGEKLFF
TRBV3-1	few	TRBJ2-3	TRBD2	TGTGCCAGCAGCCGACCTCAGCGGGGTAGCACAGATACGCAGTATTTT	CASSRPQRGSTDTQYF
TRBV29-1	many	TRBJ1-4	TRBD1	TGCAGCGCCCGCCGCCGGGACAGAAGTTCAACTAATGAAAAACTGTTTTTT	CSARRRDRSSTNEKLFF
TRBV15	-	TRBJ2-3	-	TGTGCCACCAGTCGGCGGACAGATACGCAGTATTTT	CATSRRTDTQYF
TRBV29-1	-	TRBJ2-1	-	TGCAGCGCCGTCTACAATGAGCAGTTCTTC	CSAVYNEQFF
TRBV18	-	TRBJ1-4	-	TGTGCCAGCTCACCACCAGGCACTAATGAAAAACTGTTTTTT	CASSPPGTNEKLFF
TRBV29-1	-	TRBJ1-2	-	TGCAGCGTTGAAAGCAGGGATAACTATGGCTACACCTTC	CSVESRDNYGYTF
TRBV27	-	TRBJ1-1	-	TGTGCCAGCAGCTCCCAGGGCACTGAAGCTTTCTTT	CASSSQGTEAFF
TRBV2	-	TRBJ1-1	-	TGTGCCAGCGGGATGAACACTGAAGCTTTCTTT	CASGMNTEAFF
TRBV2	many	TRBJ1-5	-	TGTGCCAGCAGTGCCAGTGGTCCCCAGCATTTT	CASSASGPQHF
TRBV4-1	medium-sized	TRBJ2-5	-	TGCGCCAGCAGCCAAGATCAAGGGCGATCTAAAGAGACCCAGTACTTC	CASSQDQGRSKETQYF
TRBV6-6	-	TRBJ1-2	-	TGTGCCAGCAGTGCGGACTTTGGCTACACCTTC	CASSADFGYTF
TRBV7-8	few	TRBJ2-3	-	TGTGCCAGCAGCTTAGTATTGGCCCTCCCAGATACGCAGTATTTT	CASSLVLALPDTQYF
TRBV19	-	TRBJ1-5	TRBD1	TGTGCCAGTAGTAGCCTCCGGACAGGGGATACCAGCAATCAGCCCCAGCATTTT	CASSSLRTGDTSNQPQHF
TRBV7-8	many	TRBJ2-7	-	TGTGCCAGCAGCATCGATCCGTACTACGAGCAGTACTTC	CASSIDPYYEQYF
TRBV7-2	-	TRBJ2-1	-	TGTGCCAGCAGCTTAGATGGGAGCTCCTACAATGAGCAGTTCTTC	CASSLDGSSYNEQFF
TRBV4-1	-	TRBJ1-6	-	TGCGCCAGCAGCCAAGCGGCCAGTCTCTATAATTCACCCCTCCACTTT	CASSQAASLYNSPLHF
TRBV4-2	-	TRBJ2-7	TRBD2	TGTGCCAGCAGCCCGCGGACTAGCGGGGGGAGTTCCTACGAGCAGTACTTC	CASSPRTSGGSSYEQYF
TRBV7-9	many	TRBJ2-4	-	TGTGCCAGCAGCTTCCTTGATTCCACAATTCAGTACTTC	CASSFLDSTIQYF
TRBV4-1	-	TRBJ2-7	TRBD2	TGCGCCAGCAGCCAAGTCGCGACTAGCGGGCTCTCCTACGAGCAGTACTTC	CASSQVATSGLSYEQYF
TRBV5-1	many	TRBJ2-4	-	TGCGCCAGCAGCTTGGTGGGCTCCCTTCTAGCCAAAAACATTCAGTACTTC	CASSLVGSLLAKNIQYF
TRBV5-1	few	TRBJ2-6	-	TGCGCCAGCAGCTTATATAACTCTGGGGCCAACGTCCTGACTTTC	CASSLYNSGANVLTF
TRBV27	-	TRBJ2-3	TRBD1	TGTGCCAGCAGTTCCAGGGGGCTCGCAGATACGCAGTATTTT	CASSSRGLADTQYF
TRBV7-8	-	TRBJ1-5	-	TGTGCCAGCAGCTTACGGGGGTCGGGCAATCAGCCCCAGCATTTT	CASSLRGSGNQPQHF
TRBV7-6	many	TRBJ2-1	TRBD2	TGTGCCAGCAGCTTAGCATTTGGGACTAGGTCCATTGATGAGCAGTTCTTC	CASSLAFGTRSIDEQFF
TRBV3-1	few	TRBJ2-7	-	TGTGCCAGCAGCCAAGAAATTTTGGGGAAAAGTACCCACTACGAGCAGTACTTC	CASSQEILGKSTHYEQYF
TRBV6-5	many	TRBJ1-1	TRBD1	TGTGCCAGCAGTTACTCCGGACAGGGGGACACTGAAGCTTTCTTT	CASSYSGQGDTEAFF